This paragraph covers one TCR beta chain sequence. Its antigen is unidentified. Method: immunoSEQ multiplex PCR; TCRdb's copy keeps in-frame clones and lacks some. Of around 68,000 clones listed, about 91% were seen once; the top ten hold 0.8% to 1.2%. This entry comes from a study of OX40 agonist ivuxolimab in advanced cancers. Study-wide background: Aged roughly 23 to 80 with a mean of approximately 60 years, they were 82.7% male. Antecedent anti-PD-1, anti-PD-L1 or anti-CTLA-4 therapy was permissible, with roughly 40% having received some. Whole-study findings and limits: CD8+ T cells were the subset that, on average, had more expanded clones than CD4+.

Germline CDR1 is MNHEY and CDR2 is SVGAGI. V was cut by 5 bases and J by 4 bases, with 11 bases left in between. The CDR3 loop spans 13 amino acids. This sequence was found in an adult with an advanced solid tumor such as melanoma, head and neck, liver or kidney cancer. V is TRBV6-5 and J is TRBJ1-1; the D gene is possibly TRBD1 (5 bases). This specimen was CD4+ or CD8+ T cells sorted from blood, taken in a trial of the OX40 agonist ivuxolimab. The CDR3 DNA is TGTGCCAGCAGTATTCAGGGAGGCACTGAAGCTTTCTTT. It encodes CASSIQGGTEAFF.